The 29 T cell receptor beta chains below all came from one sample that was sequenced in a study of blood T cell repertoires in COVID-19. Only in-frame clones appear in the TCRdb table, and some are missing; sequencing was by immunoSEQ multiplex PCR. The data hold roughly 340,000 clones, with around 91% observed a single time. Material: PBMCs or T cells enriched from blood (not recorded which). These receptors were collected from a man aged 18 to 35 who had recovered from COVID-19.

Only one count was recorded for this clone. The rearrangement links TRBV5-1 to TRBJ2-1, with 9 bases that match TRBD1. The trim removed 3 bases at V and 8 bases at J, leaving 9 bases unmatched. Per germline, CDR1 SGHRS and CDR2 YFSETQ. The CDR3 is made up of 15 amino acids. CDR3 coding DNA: TGCGCCAGCAGCTCGGGACAGGGTCTCAGGGATGAGCAGTTCTTC. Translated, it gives CASSSGQGLRDEQFF.

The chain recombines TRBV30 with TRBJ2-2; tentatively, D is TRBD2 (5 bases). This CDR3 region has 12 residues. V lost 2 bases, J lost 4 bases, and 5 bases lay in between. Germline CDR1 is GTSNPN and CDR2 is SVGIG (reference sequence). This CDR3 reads CAWSRGTGELFF. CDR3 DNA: TGTGCCTGGAGTCGGGGCACCGGGGAGCTGTTTTTT.

The CDR3 loop is CASSPGGKPYEQYF. The CDR3, as DNA: TGTGCCAGCTCACCTGGCGGCAAACCCTACGAGCAGTACTTC. The chain joins TRBV18 to TRBJ2-7; D is unclear. There are 14 residues in the CDR3. V shed 3 bases and J shed 2 bases, with 11 bases lying between them. Germline loops: CDR1 KGHSH, CDR2 LQKENI. Full variable domain (outside the CDR3, taken from reference TRBV18 and TRBJ2-7): NAGVMQNPRHLVRRRGQEARLRCSPMKGHSHVYWYRQLPEEGLKFMVYLQKENIIDESGMPKERFSAEFPKEGPSILRIQQVVRGDSAAYFCASSPGGKPYEQYFGPGTRLTVT.

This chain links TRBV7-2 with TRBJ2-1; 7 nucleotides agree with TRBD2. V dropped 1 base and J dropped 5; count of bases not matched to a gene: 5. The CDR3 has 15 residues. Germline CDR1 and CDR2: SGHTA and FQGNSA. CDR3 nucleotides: TGTGCCAGCAGCTTAGACGGGAGGTTCCACAATGAGCAGTTCTTC. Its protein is CASSLDGRFHNEQFF.

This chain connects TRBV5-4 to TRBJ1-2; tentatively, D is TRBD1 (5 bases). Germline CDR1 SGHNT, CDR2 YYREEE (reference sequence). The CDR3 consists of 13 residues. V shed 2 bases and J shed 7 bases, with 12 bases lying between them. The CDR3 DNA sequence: TGTGCCAGCAGCTTTTCAGGGTATTCTGGCTACACCTTC. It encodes CASSFSGYSGYTF.

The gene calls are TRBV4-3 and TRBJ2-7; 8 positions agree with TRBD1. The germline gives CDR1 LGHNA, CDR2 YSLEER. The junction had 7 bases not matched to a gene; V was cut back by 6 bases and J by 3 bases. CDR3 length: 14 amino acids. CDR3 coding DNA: TGCGCCAGCAGTCTGGAAGACAGGGGCTACGAGCAGTACTTC. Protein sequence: CASSLEDRGYEQYF.

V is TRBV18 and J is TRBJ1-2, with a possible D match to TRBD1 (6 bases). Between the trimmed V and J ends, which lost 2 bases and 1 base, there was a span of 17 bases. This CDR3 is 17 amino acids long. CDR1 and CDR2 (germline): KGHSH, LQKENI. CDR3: CASSPNGGRIVNYGYTF. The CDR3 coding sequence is TGTGCCAGCTCACCAAACGGGGGGCGGATCGTTAACTATGGCTACACCTTC. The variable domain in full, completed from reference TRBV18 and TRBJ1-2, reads NAGVMQNPRHLVRRRGQEARLRCSPMKGHSHVYWYRQLPEEGLKFMVYLQKENIIDESGMPKERFSAEFPKEGPSILRIQQVVRGDSAAYFCASSPNGGRIVNYGYTFGSGTRLTVV.

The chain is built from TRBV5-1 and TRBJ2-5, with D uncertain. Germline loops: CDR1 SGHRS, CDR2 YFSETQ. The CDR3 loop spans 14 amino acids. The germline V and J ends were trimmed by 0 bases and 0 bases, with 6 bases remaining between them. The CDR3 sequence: CASSLDSYQETQYF. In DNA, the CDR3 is TGCGCCAGCAGCTTGGACAGTTACCAAGAGACCCAGTACTTC.

The CDR3 reads CASSLYPGLDETQYF. In DNA form, the CDR3 reads TGTGCCAGCAGCTTGTACCCTGGACTAGATGAGACCCAGTACTTC. The J gene is TRBJ2-5, the V gene TRBV5-5; 7 nucleotides line up with TRBD2. Germline lookup yields CDR1 SGHKS and CDR2 YYEKEE (reference sequence). Trimming took 1 base from V and 5 from J; bases not matched to a gene: 8. CDR3 length: 15 amino acids. The full variable domain, in which reference TRBV5-5 and TRBJ2-5 provide the parts outside the CDR3, is DAGVTQSPTHLIKTRGQQVTLRCSPISGHKSVSWYQQVLGQGPQFIFQYYEKEERGRGNFPDRFSARQFPNYSSELNVNALLLGDSALYLCASSLYPGLDETQYFGPGTRLLVL.

CDR3 amino acids: CASSLTGYEQYF. The DNA for the CDR3 is TGTGCCAGCAGCCTGACAGGCTACGAGCAGTACTTC. The V and J genes are TRBV3-1 (or the pseudogene TRBV3-2) and TRBJ2-7, with D possibly TRBD1 on 6 matching bases. V shed 4 bases and J shed 3 bases, with 7 bases lying between them. This CDR3 is 12 amino acids long. CDR1 and CDR2 from the germline V gene are LGHDT and YNNKEL (reference sequence).

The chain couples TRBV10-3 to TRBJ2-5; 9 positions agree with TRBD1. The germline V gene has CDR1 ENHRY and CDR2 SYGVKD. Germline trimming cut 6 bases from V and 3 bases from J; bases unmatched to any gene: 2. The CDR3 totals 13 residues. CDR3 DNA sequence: TGTGCCATCAGGACAGGGGGTGAAGAGACCCAGTACTTC. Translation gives CAIRTGGEETQYF.

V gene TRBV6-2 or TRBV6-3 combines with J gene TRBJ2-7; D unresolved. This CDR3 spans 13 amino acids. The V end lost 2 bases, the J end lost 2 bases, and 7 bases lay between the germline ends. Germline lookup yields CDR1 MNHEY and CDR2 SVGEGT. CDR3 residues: CASSYGVTYEQYF. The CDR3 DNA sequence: TGTGCCAGCAGTTACGGAGTTACCTACGAGCAGTACTTC.

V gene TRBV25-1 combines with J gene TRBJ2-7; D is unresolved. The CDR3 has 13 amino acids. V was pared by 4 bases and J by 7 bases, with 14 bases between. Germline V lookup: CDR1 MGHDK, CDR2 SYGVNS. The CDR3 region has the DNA TGTGCCAGCAGTGCGGGTACCTTCGGGGAGCAGTACTTC. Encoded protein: CASSAGTFGEQYF.

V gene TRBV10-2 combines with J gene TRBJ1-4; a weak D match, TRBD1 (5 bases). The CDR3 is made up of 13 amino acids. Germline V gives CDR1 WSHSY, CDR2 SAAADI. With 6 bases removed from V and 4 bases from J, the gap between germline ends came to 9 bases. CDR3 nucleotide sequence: TGCGCCAGCAGGGCCAGGGTTAATGAAAAACTGTTTTTT. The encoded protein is CASRARVNEKLFF.

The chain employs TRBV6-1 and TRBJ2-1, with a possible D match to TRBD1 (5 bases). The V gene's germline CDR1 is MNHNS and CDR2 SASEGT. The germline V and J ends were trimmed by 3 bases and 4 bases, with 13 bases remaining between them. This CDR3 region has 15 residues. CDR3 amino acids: CASSDGQGRYNEQFF. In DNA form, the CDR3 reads TGTGCCAGCAGTGACGGTCAGGGAAGATACAATGAGCAGTTCTTC.

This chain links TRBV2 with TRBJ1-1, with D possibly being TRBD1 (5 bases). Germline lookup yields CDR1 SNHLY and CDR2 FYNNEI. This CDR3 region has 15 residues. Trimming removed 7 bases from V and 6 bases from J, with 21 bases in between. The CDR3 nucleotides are TGTGCCAGCACCCGGAGGGGATCAAGGGTGGCTGAAGCTTTCTTT. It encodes CASTRRGSRVAEAFF.

The CDR3 DNA reads as TGTGCCAGCAGCGGAGGACAGGGTAGCTACGAGCAGTACTTC. Protein sequence: CASSGGQGSYEQYF. The chain uses TRBV9 and TRBJ2-7; 8 bases agree with TRBD1. The CDR3 contains 14 residues. The junction had 5 bases not matched to a gene; V was cut back by 3 bases and J by 3 bases. Per germline, CDR1 SGDLS and CDR2 YYNGEE.

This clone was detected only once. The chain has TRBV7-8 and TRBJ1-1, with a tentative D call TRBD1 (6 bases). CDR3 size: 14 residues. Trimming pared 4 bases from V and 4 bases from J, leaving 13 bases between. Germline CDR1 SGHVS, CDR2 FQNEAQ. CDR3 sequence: CASSSRGGGTEAFF. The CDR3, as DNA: TGTGCCAGCAGCTCCAGGGGAGGGGGCACTGAAGCTTTCTTT.

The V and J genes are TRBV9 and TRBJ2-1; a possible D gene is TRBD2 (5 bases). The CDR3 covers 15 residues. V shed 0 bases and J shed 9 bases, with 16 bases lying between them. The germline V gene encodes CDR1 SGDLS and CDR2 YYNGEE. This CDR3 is CASSVELVHEGEQFF. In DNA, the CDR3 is TGTGCCAGCAGCGTAGAGTTAGTACACGAGGGTGAGCAGTTCTTC.

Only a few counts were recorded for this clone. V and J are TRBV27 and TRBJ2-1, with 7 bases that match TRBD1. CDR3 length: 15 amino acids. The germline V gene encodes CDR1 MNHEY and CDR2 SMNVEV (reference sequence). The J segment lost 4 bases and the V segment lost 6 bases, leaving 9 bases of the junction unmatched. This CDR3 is CASRSGTALYNEQFF. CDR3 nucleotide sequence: TGTGCCAGCAGGTCCGGGACAGCACTATACAATGAGCAGTTCTTC.

CDR3 in DNA: TGTGCCAGCAAAGGGGCTAGCGGGAGTCCCTACAATGAGCAGTTCTTC. Residues: CASKGASGSPYNEQFF. The chain is built from TRBV11-1 and TRBJ2-1, with TRBD2 matching 10 bases. This CDR3 comprises 16 residues. Trimming took 7 bases from V and 2 from J; bases not matched to a gene: 8. Germline V CDR1 and CDR2: SGHAT, FQDESV (reference sequence). The complete variable domain, with remaining parts taken from reference TRBV11-1 and TRBJ2-1, reads EAEVAQSPRYKITEKSQAVAFWCDPISGHATLYWYRQILGQGPELLVQFQDESVVDDSQLPKDRFSAERLKGVDSTLKIQPAELGDSAMYLCASKGASGSPYNEQFFGPGTRLTVL.

The CDR3 is CASSLIAAPGQYF. DNA for the CDR3: TGTGCCAGCAGCTTAATTGCAGCACCGGGGCAGTACTTC. This chain uses TRBV11-2 with TRBJ2-7; the D is unclear. This CDR3 comprises 13 residues. Looked up from germline, CDR1 is SGHAT and CDR2 is FQNNGV. V lost 2 bases and J 9 bases, leaving 14 bases between the germline ends.

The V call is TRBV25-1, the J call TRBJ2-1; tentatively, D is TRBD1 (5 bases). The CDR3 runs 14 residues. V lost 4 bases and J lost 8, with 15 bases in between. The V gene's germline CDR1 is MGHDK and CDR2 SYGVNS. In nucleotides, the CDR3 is TGTGCCAGCAGTGCCAGGGTCCAACGCGATGAGCAGTTCTTC. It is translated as CASSARVQRDEQFF.

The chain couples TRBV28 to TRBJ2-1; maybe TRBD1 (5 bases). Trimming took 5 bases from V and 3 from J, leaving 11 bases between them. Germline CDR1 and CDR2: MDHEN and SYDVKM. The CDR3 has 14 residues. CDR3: CASSRGTNYNEQFF. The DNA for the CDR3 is TGTGCCAGCAGTAGGGGCACGAACTACAATGAGCAGTTCTTC.

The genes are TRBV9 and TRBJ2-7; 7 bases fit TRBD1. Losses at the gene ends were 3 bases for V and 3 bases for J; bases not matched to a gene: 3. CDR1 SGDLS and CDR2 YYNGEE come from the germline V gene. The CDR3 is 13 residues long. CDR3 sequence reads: CASSEQGNYEQYF. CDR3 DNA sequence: TGTGCCAGCAGCGAACAGGGGAACTACGAGCAGTACTTC. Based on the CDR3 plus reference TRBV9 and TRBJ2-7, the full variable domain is DSGVTQTPKHLITATGQRVTLRCSPRSGDLSVYWYQQSLDQGLQFLIQYYNGEERAKGNILERFSAQQFPDLHSELNLSSLELGDSALYFCASSEQGNYEQYFGPGTRLTVT.

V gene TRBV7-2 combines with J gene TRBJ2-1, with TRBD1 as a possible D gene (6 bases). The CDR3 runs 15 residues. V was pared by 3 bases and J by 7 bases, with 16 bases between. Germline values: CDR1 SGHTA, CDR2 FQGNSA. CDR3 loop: CASSLGQLRGNEQFF. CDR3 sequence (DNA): TGTGCCAGCAGCTTGGGACAACTCCGGGGAAATGAGCAGTTCTTC.

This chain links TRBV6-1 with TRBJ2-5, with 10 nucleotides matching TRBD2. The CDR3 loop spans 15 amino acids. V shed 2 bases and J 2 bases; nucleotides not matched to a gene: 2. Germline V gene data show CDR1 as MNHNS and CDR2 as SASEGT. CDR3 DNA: TGTGCCAGCAGTGAACAAGCGGGAGGGCAAGAGACCCAGTACTTC. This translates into CASSEQAGGQETQYF.

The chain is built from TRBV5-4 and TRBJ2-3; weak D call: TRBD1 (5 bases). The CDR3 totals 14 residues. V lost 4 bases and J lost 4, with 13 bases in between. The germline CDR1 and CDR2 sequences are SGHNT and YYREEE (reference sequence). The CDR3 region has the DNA TGTGCCAGCAGCGATTGGGGCTCCGCAGATACGCAGTATTTT. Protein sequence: CASSDWGSADTQYF.

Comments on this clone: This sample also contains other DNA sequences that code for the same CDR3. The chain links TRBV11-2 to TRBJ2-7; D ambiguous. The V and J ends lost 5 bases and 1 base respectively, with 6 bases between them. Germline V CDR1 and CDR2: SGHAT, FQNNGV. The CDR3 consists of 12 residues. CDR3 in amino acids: CASSLSSYEQYF. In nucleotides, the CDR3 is TGTGCCAGCAGCCTTTCTTCCTACGAGCAGTACTTC. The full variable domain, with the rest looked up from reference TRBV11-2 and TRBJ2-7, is EAGVAQSPRYKIIEKRQSVAFWCNPISGHATLYWYQQILGQGPKLLIQFQNNGVVDDSQLPKDRFSAERLKGVDSTLKIQPAKLEDSAVYLCASSLSSYEQYFGPGTRLTVT.